One and the same sample provided the 14 T cell receptor beta chains below, sequenced in a study of T cell responses to AZD1222 COVID-19 vaccine. Clones were sequenced by immunoSEQ multiplex PCR, and TCRdb holds only the in-frame ones, with some missing. In the table there are about 83,000 clones, approximately 85% of which are singletons. The source was peripheral blood, collected on day 0 of AZD1222 vaccination. The receptors stem from an adult in good health.

The chain is built from TRBV27 and TRBJ2-1; D perhaps matches TRBD2 (5 bases). The CDR3 length is 13 residues. With 3 bases removed from V and 4 bases from J, the gap between germline ends came to 7 bases. Germline CDR1 reads MNHEY; CDR2 reads SMNVEV (reference sequence). CDR3 residues: CASSFRLYNEQFF. The CDR3 DNA reads as TGTGCCAGCAGTTTCCGACTATACAATGAGCAGTTCTTC.

V gene TRBV24-1 combines with J gene TRBJ2-2; 11 bases are a match to TRBD2. This CDR3 is 16 amino acids long. Germline V gene lookup returns CDR1 KGHDR and CDR2 SFDVKD. Trimming removed 5 bases from V and 7 bases from J; junction bases left unmatched: 8. CDR3 sequence reads: CATSVTSGSVGGELFF. In DNA, the CDR3 is TGTGCCACCAGTGTTACTAGCGGGAGTGTCGGCGGGGAGCTGTTTTTT.

The rearrangement uses TRBV6-2 or TRBV6-3 and TRBJ1-1; no clear D gene. Trimming took 0 bases from V and 4 from J, leaving 6 bases between them. Looked up from germline, CDR1 is MNHEY and CDR2 is SVGEGT. This CDR3 is 13 amino acids long. The CDR3 region is CASSYSRATEAFF. CDR3 DNA: TGTGCCAGCAGTTACTCGAGGGCCACTGAAGCTTTCTTT.

The chain combines TRBV10-1 with TRBJ1-5; 10 positions agree with TRBD1. CDR3 length: 17 amino acids. Germline CDR1 reads WNHNN; CDR2 reads SYGVQD (reference sequence). Trimming at V came to 8 bases and at J to 0 bases, leaving 10 bases not matched to a gene. In DNA form, the CDR3 reads TGCGCCAGCGGAGTTTGGACAGGGGGAGCTAGCAATCAGCCCCAGCATTTT. This gives the protein CASGVWTGGASNQPQHF.

This chain links TRBV18 with TRBJ2-7; D unclear. Deletions cut 2 bases from V and 6 bases from J, with 5 bases between. The CDR3 runs 11 residues. Germline lookup yields CDR1 KGHSH and CDR2 LQKENI. CDR3 amino acids: CASSPGPEQYF. DNA of the CDR3: TGTGCCAGCTCACCAGGGCCCGAGCAGTACTTC.

In regard to this clone: Other DNA sequences in this specimen translate into the identical CDR3. DNA of the CDR3: TGCGCCAGCAGCTTGAGGAGGGGGACTAATGAAAAACTGTTTTTT. Protein sequence: CASSLRRGTNEKLFF. The rearrangement links TRBV5-1 to TRBJ1-4, with D maybe TRBD1 (6 bases). The CDR3 has 15 residues. Germline V gives CDR1 SGHRS, CDR2 YFSETQ. Trimming stripped 1 base from V and 2 bases from J, with 9 bases between.

The chain has TRBV4-1 and TRBJ1-6; D unresolved. Between the trimmed V and J ends, which lost 0 bases and 10 bases, there was a span of 10 bases. The germline V gene has CDR1 MGHRA and CDR2 YSYEKL. The CDR3 has 14 residues. CDR3 bases: TGCGCCAGCAGCCAAGACCGGGTCGGCTCACCCCTCCACTTT. This gives the protein CASSQDRVGSPLHF.

The count of this clone is one. The genes are TRBV19 and TRBJ2-5; D might be TRBD1 (7 bases). Germline CDR1 LNHDA, CDR2 SQIVND (reference sequence). The CDR3 runs 13 residues. Trimming took 7 bases from V and 5 from J, leaving 14 bases between them. Here the CDR3 reads CASNQGGRETQYF. CDR3 coding DNA: TGTGCCAGTAACCAGGGGGGACGGGAGACCCAGTACTTC. Drawing the rest from reference TRBV19 and TRBJ2-5, the complete variable domain is DGGITQSPKYLFRKEGQNVTLSCEQNLNHDAMYWYRQDPGQGLRLIYYSQIVNDFQKGDIAEGYSVSREKKESFPLTVTSAQKNPTAFYLCASNQGGRETQYFGPGTRLLVL.

The CDR3 DNA reads as TGTGCCAGCAGCTTGGCGAGCTCCTATAATTCACCCCTCCACTTT. It codes for CASSLASSYNSPLHF. V gene TRBV5-4 combines with J gene TRBJ1-6; D is uncertain. Germline V gene data show CDR1 as SGHNT and CDR2 as YYREEE (reference sequence). This CDR3 region has 15 residues. Trimming took 0 bases from V and 0 from J, leaving 4 bases between them.

The chain carries TRBV19 and TRBJ1-1; possible D gene TRBD1, 5 bases. V was cut by 3 bases and J by 0 bases, with 17 bases left in between. CDR1 is LNHDA, CDR2 SQIVND, per germline (reference sequence). The CDR3 contains 17 residues. Written as DNA, the CDR3 is TGTGCCAGTAGTATCCTCAATCGGCAGGGACTGAACACTGAAGCTTTCTTT. It specifies CASSILNRQGLNTEAFF.

The V call is TRBV28, the J call TRBJ1-4; weak D call: TRBD1 (6 bases). The V gene lost 6 bases and the J gene lost 10 bases, with 21 bases spanning the gap. From germline, CDR1 is MDHEN and CDR2 SYDVKM. The length of the CDR3 is 15 residues. Here the CDR3 reads CASRGGGTRVGKLFF. Written as DNA, the CDR3 is TGTGCCAGCAGGGGGGGCGGCACCCGGGTGGGAAAACTGTTTTTT.

The chain couples TRBV7-3 to TRBJ2-1, with 11 nucleotides matching TRBD2. The germline gives CDR1 SGHTA, CDR2 FQGTGA. J was trimmed by 7 bases and V by 6 bases; bases with no gene match: 14. This CDR3 is built from 17 residues. DNA of the CDR3: TGTGCCAGCAGTTCCGATACCGGGACTAGCGGCAGGAATGAGCAGTTCTTC. Translated: CASSSDTGTSGRNEQFF.

The CDR3 is CASSGPRDEQYF. For the CDR3, the DNA is TGTGCCAGTAGTGGTCCCAGGGACGAGCAGTACTTC. The chain combines TRBV19 with TRBJ2-7; weak D call: TRBD1 (5 bases). The germline V gene has CDR1 LNHDA and CDR2 SQIVND (reference sequence). There are 12 residues in the CDR3. Trimming pared 5 bases from V and 5 bases from J, leaving 10 bases between.

This chain joins TRBV7-2 and TRBJ2-3, with 12 nucleotides matching TRBD2. The CDR3 consists of 19 residues. Unmatched junction bases numbered 15, after V lost 2 bases and J lost 6 bases. Germline CDR1 reads SGHTA; CDR2 reads FQGNSA. The chain's CDR3 is CASSLRNALAGGRGDTQYF. CDR3 DNA sequence: TGTGCCAGCAGCTTAAGAAACGCACTAGCGGGGGGCCGGGGGGATACGCAGTATTTT.